This T cell receptor beta chain was recovered during a study of CD4 T cells in relation to SARS-CoV-2 and coronaviruses (dated by TCRdb to the early 2020s). About the investigation overall: Patient-derived lymphoblastoid cell lines were used to map the HLA restriction of shared crossreactive spike epitopes. At the level of individual TCR clonotypes, the study evaluated whether memory CD4+ T cells crossreact between the spike proteins of SARS-CoV-2 and those of common cold coronaviruses. For other donors in the study, expansion assays were sequenced with a different, Illumina-based TCR-beta assay. Samples from a few pre-COVID donors and the naive versus memory experiments were sequenced with the Adaptive Biotechnologies TCR-sequencing kit; other data were Illumina-based.

DNA from uncultured naive and memory CD4+ T cells underwent immunoSEQ TCR-beta sequencing at deep resolution. The paper's data handling went like this. During preprocessing, nonproductive sequences were removed, as were CDR3s that did not start with C, did not end with F or W, or were shorter than 7 amino acids. Cultured and uncultured naive and memory CD4+ repertoires were searched for previously identified spike- and CEF-reactive CDR3s. After three terminal residues were trimmed from each end, CDR3 homology was quantified as pairwise Levenshtein distance using the stringdist R package. TCRdb stores this immuneACCESS table with in-frame sequences only. Part of the clones is absent; in the studies checked, under half of the shortfall reflects unresolved V genes, and no reason is known for the rest. V, J and clone size are taken as reported in that table, and D and trimming were inferred from the DNA itself. This sample has tens of thousands of clones in its table, and approximately 90% of those were observed once. Under 1.5% of the sample goes to the ten largest clones.

In the germline V gene, CDR1 corresponds to MNHNS and CDR2 to SASEGT. V loses 3 bases at its end and J loses 1 base; junction bases beyond the gene matches: 9. The CDR3 starts with the cysteine, ends with the phenylalanine, and has 19 residues. CDR3 DNA only is kept here, 57 bases in frame from base 1. Broader findings and caveats from the paper: Small numbers of patients and of tested TCRs limited the study. In about 60% of donors, memory CD4+ clonotypes turned up that crossrecognized SARS-CoV-2 and at least one common cold coronavirus spike. Crossreactivity analysis was centred on spike protein, so crossreactivity against other viral proteins was not assessed. Sequencing naive versus memory cells indicated that the assay picks up memory recall responses, not primary responses primed during culture. Compared with monoreactive clones, crossreactive clones had significantly weaker SARS-CoV-2-driven expansion, a result consistent with antigenic imprinting. Because no donor provided both pre-pandemic and post-infection samples, tracing the source of pre-existing responses was limited.

In the case of this clone: It lacks a known antigen. Base qualities are not at hand, and no much larger clone is one base apart.

CD4+ T cells from unexposed donors were collected before the COVID-19 pandemic (2011-2018). Naive and memory CD4+ T cells were separated from cryopreserved PBMCs through CD4 enrichment, which was followed by EasySep naive CD4+ T cell enrichment. Leukapheresis product for the unexposed donors was bought commercially. PBMCs were isolated from leukapheresis product or whole blood by Ficoll-Paque PLUS gradient centrifugation. PBMCs were either used fresh in the expansion assay or cryopreserved at -140 degrees C. The QIAamp Micro DNA Kit was used to extract genomic DNA from the CD4+ T cells. Source material: memory CD4+ T cells from PBMCs. This specimen's cell subset or site label, per the study, means: memory (non-naive) CD4+ T cells. The source is a human donor in good health. The V and J segments used are TRBV6-1 and TRBJ2-4; 13 central bases correspond to TRBD2. For the CDR3, the sequence is CASSDRGLAGDGAKNIQYF. At the DNA level, the sequence is TGTGCCAGCAGTGACAGAGGACTAGCGGGAGATGGGGCCAAAAACATTCAGTACTTC.